A single sample is the source of the 18 T cell receptor beta chains below, sequenced in a study of tumor-infiltrating lymphocytes in primary liver carcinoma. Out of unsorted whole blood came the blood RNA, and germline DNA was extracted as well. Priming with a constant-region primer yielded TCR beta cDNA from about 500 ng total RNA. For TCR beta, libraries were produced by three nested multiplex PCR rounds using slightly modified ARM-PCR. The first two PCR rounds used TRBV1-TRBV30 primers with a Cbeta primer, 10 cycles each. TCRdb re-analysed the multiplex PCR reads in MiXCR, keeping a single row per CDR3 protein. The data show approximately 340,000 distinct CDR3 sequences, approximately 65% seen once. Source material: peripheral blood. These receptors all stem from a man aged 40-49 years with primary liver carcinoma and hepatitis B virus infection.

Comment on this clonotype: One end of the junction fails to match germline, which may point to a read error. The J gene is TRBJ1-2, the V gene TRBV4-1, with 8 bases lining up with TRBD1. The germline V gene encodes CDR1 MGHRA and CDR2 YSYEKL. The length of the CDR3 is 14 residues. The CDR3 is CASSQEDRAKGYIF. CDR3 in DNA: TGCGCCAGCAGCCAGGAGGACAGGGCTAAAGGCTACATCTTC.

Comments on this clonotype: A single base separates this from a much larger clone, so it may be a read error. The chain combines TRBV10-3 with TRBJ2-7; D tentatively fits TRBD1 or TRBD2 (5 bases each). The CDR3 is made up of 14 amino acids. Trimming stripped 3 bases from V and 4 bases from J, with 13 bases between. Per the germline V gene, CDR1 is ENHRY and CDR2 is SYGVKD. The CDR3 sequence is CAISDRDPRYEQYF. In DNA, the CDR3 is TGTGCCATCAGTGACAGGGACCCACGATACGAGCAGTACTTC.

V and J are TRBV30 and TRBJ2-7; D is possibly TRBD1 (5 bases). V lost 1 base and J lost 12, with 16 bases in between. Germline V gene sequence: CDR1 GTSNPN, CDR2 SVGIG (reference sequence). This CDR3 contains 12 residues. The CDR3, as DNA: TGTGCCTGGAGTGGTAAGGTATGGACATTGTACTTC. Its protein product is CAWSGKVWTLYF.

Many counts were recorded for this clonotype. The CDR3 loop is CASSYEQNYNEQFF. CDR3 coding DNA: TGTGCCAGCAGTTACGAACAGAACTACAATGAGCAGTTCTTC. The rearrangement links TRBV6-6 to TRBJ2-1; D unclear. Trimming took 2 bases from V and 3 from J, leaving 8 bases between them. Looked up from germline, CDR1 is MNHNY and CDR2 is SVGAGI (reference sequence). This CDR3 is built from 14 residues.

The chain carries TRBV5-4 and TRBJ2-1; 15 bases fit TRBD2. The germline V gene encodes CDR1 SGHNT and CDR2 YYREEE (reference sequence). V lost 5 bases and J lost 2; bases outside the gene matches: 14. The CDR3 runs 20 residues. In DNA form, the CDR3 reads TGTGCCAGCAGTCCTCCACAAGGACTAGCGGGAGGGTCAGCCTACAATGAGCAGTTCTTC. Amino acids: CASSPPQGLAGGSAYNEQFF.

This clonotype has ten or more counts. Germline and junction disagree at one end, which may indicate a read error. The chain combines TRBV12-3 or TRBV12-4 with TRBJ2-1, with 12 bases that match TRBD2. This CDR3 has 15 amino acids. The CDR3 region is CASSLAGGVYNEQFF. Written as DNA, the CDR3 is TGTGCCAGCAGTCTAGCGGGAGGGGTTTACAATGAGCAGTTCTTC.

This clonotype occurred once. A much larger clone is a single base away; this may be a read error. V and J are TRBV10-3 and TRBJ2-7; no reliable D call. With 2 bases removed from V and 2 bases from J, the gap between germline ends came to 13 bases. The length of the CDR3 is 15 residues. CDR1 and CDR2 from the germline V gene are ENHRY and SYGVKD. CDR3 sequence (DNA): TGTGCCATCAGTGAGCTTTTCCTCCTCCCCTACGAGCAGTACTTC. Translated: CAISELFLLPYEQYF.

The V call is TRBV29-1, the J call TRBJ2-5; D ambiguous. The CDR3 extends over 13 amino acids. The germline V gene has CDR1 SQVTM and CDR2 ANQGSEA. CDR3 sequence reads: CSGQSNVQETQYF. The CDR3 bases are TGCAGTGGGCAAAGTAATGTCCAAGAGACCCAGTACTTC.

Notes on this clonotype: At one of its ends the junction is not consistent with the germline gene, which may arise from a read error. The rearrangement uses TRBV11-2 and TRBJ1-1; D is unresolved. Germline V gene sequence: CDR1 SGHAT, CDR2 FQNNGV. This CDR3 comprises 13 residues. This CDR3 reads CVSSLASSTEAFF. The CDR3 nucleotides read TGTGTCAGCAGCTTAGCGTCTAGCACTGAAGCTTTCTTT.

At least ten counts were recorded for this clonotype. The CDR3 DNA is TGTGCCAGCAGCCCTACAGTTGCCGGGGAGACCCAGTACTTC. Translated: CASSPTVAGETQYF. The chain couples TRBV4-2 to TRBJ2-5; D gene ambiguous. Trimming took 4 bases from V and 5 from J, leaving 14 bases between them. CDR1 and CDR2 from the germline V gene are LGHNA and YNFKEQ. The CDR3 runs to 14 residues.

With respect to this clonotype: At one end the junction does not follow the germline gene, possibly because of a read error. The chain is built from TRBV6-5 and TRBJ2-7, with D perhaps TRBD1 (6 bases). The CDR3 loop spans 15 amino acids. The germline V gene has CDR1 MNHEY and CDR2 SVGAGI. CDR3 DNA: TGTGTCAGCAGCCCCACGGGCCAGGGGAGTTACGAGCGGTACTTC. Translated, it gives CVSSPTGQGSYERYF.

As concerns this clonotype: Mismatch with germline at one junction end may stem from a read error. The J gene is TRBJ2-4, the V gene TRBV10-3; D gene uncertain. In germline, CDR1 is ENHRY, CDR2 SYGVKD. The CDR3 spans 17 residues. CDR3 DNA sequence: TGTGCCATCAGTCAGTCAGGCAGCATATTAGCCAAAAACATTCAGTACTTC. Encoded protein: CAISQSGSILAKNIQYF.

As regards this clonotype: The limits of the CDR3 on the DNA are not certain, so only TCRdb's listed CDR3 is given. The rearrangement links TRBV11-2 to TRBJ2-7; TRBD1 is the table's D call and was not checked against the DNA. The CDR3 totals 23 residues, both ends included. CDR1 is SGHAT and CDR2 is FQNNGV in the germline V gene. CDR3 sequence: CASSSQTSVYFCAISEAGQEQYF.

This clonotype was observed a few times. Just one base apart from a much larger clone, this may be a read error. V and J are TRBV4-1 and TRBJ2-2; TRBD1 agrees at 10 bases. The CDR3 loop spans 15 amino acids. CDR1 MGHRA and CDR2 YSYEKL come from the germline V gene. The CDR3 is CASSGQGGYTGELSF. The CDR3 DNA is TGCGCCAGCAGTGGACAGGGGGGCTACACCGGGGAGCTGTCTTTT.

The V call is TRBV10-3, the J call TRBJ2-3; D possibly corresponds to TRBD2 (5 bases). The germline V gene has CDR1 ENHRY and CDR2 SYGVKD. Deletions cut 8 bases from V and 6 bases from J, with 18 bases between. The CDR3 is made up of 14 amino acids. The CDR3 region has the DNA TGTGCCATCGGAGAAAGCGGAGGAGGTGATACGCAGTATTTT. Protein sequence: CAIGESGGGDTQYF.

With regard to this clonotype: One end of the junction fails to match germline, which may point to a read error. The rearrangement links TRBV5-1 to TRBJ1-1; D not resolved. Germline-derived CDR1 and CDR2 are SGHRS and YFSETQ. The CDR3 consists of 15 residues. DNA for the CDR3: TGCGCGAGCAGCATGGAGGTTGGCGTGAACACTGAAGCTTTCTTT. This translates into CASSMEVGVNTEAFF.

Note on this clonotype: As the CDR3 is not closed by the conserved phenylalanine or tryptophan, this likely results from a read error. The gene calls are TRBV11-2 and TRBJ2-7, with D hard to call. Germline assignment: CDR1 SGHAT and CDR2 FQNNGV. The germline V and J ends were trimmed by 5 bases and 6 bases, with 20 bases remaining between them. The CDR3 length is 15 residues. The CDR3 loop reads CASSPDVWASGEQYL. CDR3 in DNA: TGTGCCAGCAGCCCAGATGTGTGGGCTTCAGGCGAGCAGTACCTC.

The rearrangement uses TRBV6-1 and TRBJ2-1; D might be TRBD2 (8 bases). The CDR3 spans 15 residues. The V gene lost 6 bases and the J gene lost 8 bases, with 20 bases spanning the gap. Looked up from germline, CDR1 is MNHNS and CDR2 is SASEGT. Written as DNA, the CDR3 is TGTGCCAGCAGAGCCTTTACGGGAGGGGGCGATGAGCAGTTCTTC. Encoded protein: CASRAFTGGGDEQFF.